The 21 T cell receptor beta chains given below trace back to one sample, sequenced in a study of response to subunit inactivated influenza vaccine. Using its own MiXCR run on the RT-PCR reads, TCRdb lists one record per CDR3 protein. Of around 180,000 distinct CDR3 sequences in the sample, approximately 8.7% are singletons; the top ten hold approximately 10%. Sequenced material: non-naive T cells sorted from PBMCs, taken on the day of vaccination. The receptors were sampled from a man aged 45 to 65 who received an inactivated influenza vaccine.

This clonotype was detected ten times or more. The rearrangement uses TRBV7-9 and TRBJ2-5; no clear D gene. CDR1 and CDR2 (germline): SEHNR, FQNEAQ (reference sequence). V was trimmed by 3 bases and J by 0 bases, leaving 8 bases between them. The CDR3 runs 14 residues. Written as DNA, the CDR3 is TGTGCCAGCAGCTTGGACGGCTACCAAGAGACCCAGTACTTC. Translation: CASSLDGYQETQYF.

This clonotype was observed a few times. J is TRBJ2-2 and V is TRBV5-1; 8 bases agree with TRBD1. The CDR3 runs 17 residues. Germline CDR1 and CDR2: SGHRS and YFSETQ. V lost 4 bases, J lost 4 bases, and 12 bases stayed unmatched. CDR3 coding DNA: TGCGCCAGCAGCACGGGACAGGCCGCCGGTCGCACCGGGGAGCTGTTTTTT. This codes for CASSTGQAAGRTGELFF. Full variable domain (remainder filled in from reference TRBV5-1 and TRBJ2-2): KAGVTQTPRYLIKTRGQQVTLSCSPISGHRSVSWYQQTPGQGLQFLFEYFSETQRNKGNFPGRFSGRQFSNSRSEMNVSTLELGDSALYLCASSTGQAAGRTGELFFGEGSRLTVL.

Ten or more counts support this clonotype. The V gene is TRBV30, the J gene TRBJ1-1; the D is unclear. The germline CDR1 and CDR2 sequences are GTSNPN and SVGIG (reference sequence). Between the trimmed V and J ends, which lost 1 base and 6 bases, there was a span of 12 bases. This CDR3 is built from 13 residues. In DNA, the CDR3 is TGTGCCTGGAGTGGCGTGGCGTGGGCTGAAGCTTTCTTT. Residues: CAWSGVAWAEAFF.

Ten or more counts support this clonotype. This chain connects TRBV7-2 to TRBJ2-5; 15 nucleotides match TRBD2. CDR1 and CDR2 (germline): SGHTA, FQGNSA. The J segment lost 5 bases and the V segment lost 4 bases, leaving 5 bases of the junction unmatched. The CDR3 totals 16 residues. The CDR3 is CASSWTSGRAGETQYF. The CDR3 bases are TGTGCCAGCAGCTGGACTAGCGGGAGGGCTGGGGAGACCCAGTACTTC. The whole variable domain, remainder taken from reference TRBV7-2 and TRBJ2-5, is GAGVSQSPSNKVTEKGKDVELRCDPISGHTALYWYRQSLGQGLEFLIYFQGNSAPDKSGLPSDRFSAERTGGSVSTLTIQRTQQEDSAVYLCASSWTSGRAGETQYFGPGTRLLVL.

CDR3 sequence: CASSPGANVLTF. CDR3 DNA: TGTGCCAGCAGTCCCGGGGCCAACGTCCTGACTTTC. The V call is TRBV6-2 or TRBV6-3, the J call TRBJ2-6; D is ambiguous. The CDR3 consists of 12 residues. Germline CDR1 and CDR2: MNHEY and SVGEGT. Trimming took off 5 bases at V and 4 bases at J, with 3 bases between the two ends.

This clonotype was found a few times. This rearrangement joins TRBV5-1 to TRBJ1-2, with 7 bases identical to TRBD1. This CDR3 spans 14 amino acids. Germline-derived CDR1 and CDR2 are SGHRS and YFSETQ. The V segment lost 4 bases and the J segment 8 bases; nucleotides outside the gene matches: 11. CDR3 in amino acids: CASSLDRRTGGYTF. CDR3 DNA: TGCGCCAGCAGCCTAGATAGACGGACAGGAGGCTACACCTTC.

This clonotype was seen ten or more times. The V and J genes are TRBV6-1 and TRBJ2-2, with D possibly being TRBD2 (5 bases). CDR3 length equals 15 residues. The ends were cut back, 5 bases at V and 4 bases at J, with 14 bases in the middle. Germline loops: CDR1 MNHNS, CDR2 SASEGT. For the CDR3, the DNA is TGTGCCAGCAGTCCGTTATCGGGGATCACCGGGGAGCTGTTTTTT. This encodes CASSPLSGITGELFF.

The chain combines TRBV28 with TRBJ2-5; 15 bases line up with TRBD2. This CDR3 has 17 amino acids. Germline-derived CDR1 and CDR2 are MDHEN and SYDVKM. V gave up 3 bases and J gave up 4 bases; unmatched junction bases: 6. CDR3 bases: TGTGCCAGCAGTTTCCTGGGACTAGCGGGGGGCGGAGAGACCCAGTACTTC. It specifies CASSFLGLAGGGETQYF.

This clonotype was seen a few times. This chain uses TRBV4-3 with TRBJ2-6; D gene uncertain. Germline V gives CDR1 LGHNA, CDR2 YSLEER. Between the trimmed V and J ends, which lost 0 bases and 0 bases, there was a span of 12 bases. The CDR3 runs to 18 residues. The CDR3 loop reads CASSQDFLSSSGANVLTF. In DNA form, the CDR3 reads TGCGCCAGCAGCCAAGACTTCCTGAGTAGCTCTGGGGCCAACGTCCTGACTTTC.

The chain links TRBV4-3 to TRBJ2-4; D not certain. Germline CDR1 LGHNA, CDR2 YSLEER. V gave up 0 bases and J gave up 0 bases, with 12 bases separating them. This CDR3 has 17 residues. The CDR3 sequence: CASSQETATLAKNIQYF. As DNA, the CDR3 is TGCGCCAGCAGCCAAGAAACAGCAACCTTAGCCAAAAACATTCAGTACTTC.

This rearrangement joins TRBV7-6 to TRBJ2-7; possibly TRBD1 or TRBD2 for D (6 bases each). V was shortened by 1 base and J by 5 bases, with 18 bases between the two germline ends. This CDR3 is 16 amino acids long. Germline lookup yields CDR1 SGHVS and CDR2 FNYEAQ. In DNA form, the CDR3 reads TGTGCCAGCAGCTTAGTCGAAACAGGGTTAGCGGACGAGCAGTACTTC. As protein: CASSLVETGLADEQYF.

In its sample, this clonotype was seen a few times. V usage is TRBV2 and J usage is TRBJ1-6, with D unclear. Germline V CDR1 and CDR2: SNHLY, FYNNEI. The CDR3 has 13 residues. Trimming removed 8 bases at V and 10 bases at J, with 15 bases between. The CDR3 coding sequence is TGTGCCAGCCTTGACTCCCCCGGATCACCCCTCCACTTT. It is translated as CASLDSPGSPLHF.

This clonotype was counted at least ten times. V is TRBV15 and J is TRBJ2-4; D is unclear. Germline lookup yields CDR1 LNHNV and CDR2 YYDKDF (reference sequence). This CDR3 comprises 12 residues. V lost 6 bases to trimming and J lost 9 bases, with 12 bases between them. CDR3 DNA sequence: TGTGCCACCAGTATATTGTCGAGCATTCAGTACTTC. Amino acids: CATSILSSIQYF.

As DNA, the CDR3 is TGCAGTGCTAGATCCGGGACAGGCCCGTCGGGCTACACCTTC. Amino acids: CSARSGTGPSGYTF. This chain links TRBV20-1 with TRBJ1-2; 8 nucleotides agree with TRBD1. The CDR3 runs 14 residues. The J segment lost 8 bases and the V segment lost 2 bases, leaving 10 bases of the junction unmatched. Germline-derived CDR1 and CDR2 are DFQATT and SNEGSKA (reference sequence).

This clonotype was picked up a small number of times. The chain has TRBV4-1 and TRBJ2-3; 7 bases are shared with TRBD2. The V and J ends lost 2 bases and 2 bases, in that order; junction bases with no gene match: 7. This CDR3 comprises 16 residues. Per germline, CDR1 MGHRA and CDR2 YSYEKL. This chain's CDR3 is CASSQFGRDYTDTQYF. CDR3 nucleotides: TGCGCCAGCAGCCAATTTGGGCGGGACTACACAGATACGCAGTATTTT.

In its sample, this clonotype was seen many times. The genes are TRBV2 and TRBJ2-5; D is unclear. Germline V gives CDR1 SNHLY, CDR2 FYNNEI. CDR3 size: 11 residues. V gave up 4 bases and J gave up 5 bases, with 5 bases separating them. DNA for the CDR3: TGTGCCAGCAGTGGTAGGGAGACCCAGTACTTC. Amino acids: CASSGRETQYF.

This clonotype was seen a few times. The CDR3 protein is CASSHNRVADGYTF. CDR3 sequence (DNA): TGCGCCAGCAGCCACAACAGGGTGGCGGATGGCTACACCTTC. The chain combines TRBV4-3 with TRBJ1-2; tentatively, D is TRBD1 (6 bases). The CDR3 covers 14 residues. The V gene lost 3 bases and the J gene lost 6 bases, with 14 bases spanning the gap. Germline V CDR1 and CDR2: LGHNA, YSLEER.

This clonotype was seen more than once but under ten times. V and J are TRBV6-5 and TRBJ2-2, with 8 bases fitting TRBD1. The CDR3 covers 16 residues. With V trimmed by 1 base and J by 6 bases, 7 bases remained unmatched. Germline CDR1 and CDR2: MNHEY and SVGAGI. The CDR3 here is CASSYFDRGEAGELFF. The CDR3, as DNA: TGTGCCAGCAGTTACTTCGACAGGGGAGAAGCCGGGGAGCTGTTTTTT.

This chain uses TRBV4-1 with TRBJ2-3, with TRBD1 matching over 7 bases. In germline, CDR1 is MGHRA, CDR2 YSYEKL. V gave up 4 bases and J gave up 3 bases; unmatched junction bases: 7. This CDR3 is built from 15 residues. CDR3 in DNA: TGCGCCAGCAGCCCCCAGGGACAGATAACAGATACGCAGTATTTT. It is translated as CASSPQGQITDTQYF.

The rearrangement uses TRBV5-5 and TRBJ2-3, with 10 bases aligning to TRBD2. Germline V CDR1 and CDR2: SGHKS, YYEKEE (reference sequence). The CDR3 spans 18 residues. The V segment lost 1 base and the J segment 4 bases; nucleotides outside the gene matches: 12. CDR3 bases: TGTGCCAGCAGCTTGCTGGCTTCTAGCGGGGGAGGATCAGATACGCAGTATTTT. Residues: CASSLLASSGGGSDTQYF.

This clonotype was recorded a few times. The chain employs TRBV11-2 and TRBJ2-1, with TRBD2 identical over 7 bases. The V segment lost 0 bases and the J segment 3 bases; nucleotides outside the gene matches: 11. The CDR3 is 18 amino acids. Germline CDR1 SGHAT, CDR2 FQNNGV. CDR3 residues: CASSLDSGIAGNYNEQFF. In DNA form, the CDR3 reads TGTGCCAGCAGCTTAGACTCGGGGATAGCGGGTAACTACAATGAGCAGTTCTTC.